This T cell receptor beta chain originates from a study of post-analysis software for immune sequencing data. General study findings and limits: Samples from a shared batch, those prepared together, strongly co-clustered by F measure. Comparison with controls showed significantly lower normalized Chao1 diversity in multiple sclerosis patients. Four to six TRBV segments (TRBV5-6, TRBV5-1 and TRBV20-1 among them) occurred more frequently in patients than in controls.

V was pared by 3 bases and J by 4 bases, with 8 bases of the junction left unmatched. The length of the CDR3 is 15 residues. Germline assignment: CDR1 LGHNA and CDR2 YNFKEQ. TCR beta cDNA libraries included unique molecular identifiers. About half a million cDNA molecules were recovered from an input of about 0.85 to 11 million T cells. TCRdb reprocessed the PCR reads with MiXCR, giving one entry per CDR3 protein. The sample consists of approximately 460,000 distinct CDR3 sequences, roughly 45% of them appearing once. As for this clonotype: Its target is not known.

The receptor's source is a girl between 10 and 17 years old with multiple sclerosis. Sequencing used blood. The chain links TRBV4-2 to TRBJ1-2; 7 bases are a match to TRBD1. The CDR3 reads CASSQGGDRPYGYTF. The CDR3 region has the DNA TGTGCCAGCAGCCAGGGGGGGGACAGACCCTATGGCTACACCTTC.